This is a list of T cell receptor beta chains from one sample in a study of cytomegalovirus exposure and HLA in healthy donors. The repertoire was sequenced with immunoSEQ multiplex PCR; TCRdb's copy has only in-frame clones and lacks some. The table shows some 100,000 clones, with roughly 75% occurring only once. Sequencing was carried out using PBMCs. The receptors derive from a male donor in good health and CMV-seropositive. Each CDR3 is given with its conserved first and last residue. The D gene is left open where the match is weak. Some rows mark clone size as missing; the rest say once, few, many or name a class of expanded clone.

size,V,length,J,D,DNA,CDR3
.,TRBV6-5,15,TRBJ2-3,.,TGTGCCAGCAGTTACAGACTAGGAGTCGGGGATACGCAGTATTTT,CASSYRLGVGDTQYF
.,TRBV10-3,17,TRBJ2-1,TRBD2,TGTGCCATCAGTGAGTCGAGTTCCAGCGGGGGGGTCAATGAGCAGTTCTTC,CAISESSSSGGVNEQFF
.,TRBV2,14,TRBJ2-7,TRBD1,TGTGCCAGCAGTGAGACAGGGGCCTCCGGCGAGCAGTACTTC,CASSETGASGEQYF
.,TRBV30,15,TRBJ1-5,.,TGTGCCTGGAGTCCCCGAGGTGATAGCAATCAGCCCCAGCATTTT,CAWSPRGDSNQPQHF
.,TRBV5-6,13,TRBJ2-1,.,TGTGCCAGCAGCTTGGGACAGCTTAATGAGCAGTTCTTC,CASSLGQLNEQFF
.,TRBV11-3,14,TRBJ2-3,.,TGTGCCAGCAGCTTTTTGGCGGGGACAGATACGCAGTATTTT,CASSFLAGTDTQYF
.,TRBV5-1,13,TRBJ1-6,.,TGCGCCAGCAGCTTGGCCGGGTATTCACCCCTCCACTTT,CASSLAGYSPLHF
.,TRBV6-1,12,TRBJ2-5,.,TGTGCCAGCAGTTCCCCCCGAGAGACCCAGTACTTC,CASSSPRETQYF
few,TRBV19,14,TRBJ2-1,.,TGTGCCAGTAGTCCATGGACAGATTACTTGGAGCAGTTCTTC,CASSPWTDYLEQFF
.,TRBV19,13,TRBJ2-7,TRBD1,TGTGCCAGTAGTGTCTGGGACAGCTACGAGCAGTACTTC,CASSVWDSYEQYF
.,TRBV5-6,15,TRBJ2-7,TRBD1,TGTGCCAGCAGCGTCCCGGACAGGGGCGAATACGAGCAGTACTTC,CASSVPDRGEYEQYF
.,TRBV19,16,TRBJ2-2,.,TGTGCCAGTAGTATAGGAGGAGGGGCGAGCACCGGGGAGCTGTTTTTT,CASSIGGGASTGELFF
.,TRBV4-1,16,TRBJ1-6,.,TGCGCCAGCAGCCAAGGGCGTGCCCGCGGGAATTCACCCCTCCACTTT,CASSQGRARGNSPLHF
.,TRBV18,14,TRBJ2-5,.,TGTGCCAGCTCACCGGATACAGGGAGAGAGACCCAGTACTTC,CASSPDTGRETQYF
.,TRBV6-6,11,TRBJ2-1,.,TGTGCCAGCACTCCGGGGGACCTTCAGTTCTTC,CASTPGDLQFF
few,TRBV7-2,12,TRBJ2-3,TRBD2,TGTGCCAGCAGCTTGTTGGCGGGGGGGTCGTATTTT,CASSLLAGGSYF
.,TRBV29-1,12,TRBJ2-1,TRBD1,TGCAGCGTTGCACAGGGGGCTTATGAGCAGTTCTTC,CSVAQGAYEQFF
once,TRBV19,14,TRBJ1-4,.,TGTGCCAGTAGTACTTGGCCTAAGGAGGAAAAACTGTTTTTT,CASSTWPKEEKLFF
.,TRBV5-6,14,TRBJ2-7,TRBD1,TGTGCCAGCAGCTTGGGGACAGGGCCCTACGAGCAGTACTTC,CASSLGTGPYEQYF
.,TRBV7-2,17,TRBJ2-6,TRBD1,TGTGCCAGCAGCGACCGGGACAGGAGGTCTGGGGCCAACGTCCTGACTTTC,CASSDRDRRSGANVLTF
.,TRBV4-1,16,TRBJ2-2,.,TGCGCCAGCAGCCACCCCACCGGTAGCGACACCGGGGAGCTGTTTTTT,CASSHPTGSDTGELFF
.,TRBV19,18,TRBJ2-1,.,TGTGCCAGTAGTATTTTGGCGGGGGCCGGTGGATCCTACAATGAGCAGTTCTTC,CASSILAGAGGSYNEQFF
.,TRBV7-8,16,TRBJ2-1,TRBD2,TGTGCCAGCAGCCTATATAGCGGGGGGGCCTACAATGAGCAGTTCTTC,CASSLYSGGAYNEQFF
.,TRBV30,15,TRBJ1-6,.,TGTGCCTGGAGGGCTACAGGGACCTATAATTCACCCCCCCACTTT,CAWRATGTYNSPPHF
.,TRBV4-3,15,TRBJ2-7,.,TGCGCCAGCAGCCAAGATCGAGGAGTAGCCTACGAGCAGTACTTC,CASSQDRGVAYEQYF
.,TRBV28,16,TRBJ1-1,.,TGTGCCAGCAGTTCTTACCCCTGGCGGTCGAACACTGAAGCTTTCTTT,CASSSYPWRSNTEAFF
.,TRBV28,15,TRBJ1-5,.,TGTGCCAGCAGTTTTCTGGACAGCGGCAATCAGCCCCAGCATTTT,CASSFLDSGNQPQHF
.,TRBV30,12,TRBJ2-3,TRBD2,TGTGCCTGGAGGGTCGGGGGGGATACGCAGTATTTT,CAWRVGGDTQYF
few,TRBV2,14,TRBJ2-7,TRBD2,TGTGCCAGCAGTCTAGCGGGGGCCTCCTACGAGCAGTACTTC,CASSLAGASYEQYF
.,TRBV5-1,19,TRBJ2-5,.,TGCGCCAGCAGCTGGGGGGGCCAACTGGGGGGGCCCAAACAAGAGACCCAGTACTTC,CASSWGGQLGGPKQETQYF
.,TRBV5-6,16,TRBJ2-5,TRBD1,TGTGCCAGCAGCTTTTTTGGACAGGGGCAGGAGGAGACCCAGTACTTC,CASSFFGQGQEETQYF
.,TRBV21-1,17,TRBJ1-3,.,TGTGCCAGCAGAACTTCTCAAAAGACAGGGATCGGAAACACCATATATTTT,CASRTSQKTGIGNTIYF
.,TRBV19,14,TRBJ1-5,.,TGTGCCAGTAGGAGGACAACCCGCTTGGAGTCCCAGCATTTT,CASRRTTRLESQHF
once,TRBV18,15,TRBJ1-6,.,TGTGCCAGCTCACCAGGTGCAAGTGGAGATTCACCCCTCCACTTT,CASSPGASGDSPLHF
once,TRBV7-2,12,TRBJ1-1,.,TGTGCCAGCAGCTTAGGCTGGGGGCAAGCTTTCTTT,CASSLGWGQAFF
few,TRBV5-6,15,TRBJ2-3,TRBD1,TGTGCCAGCAGCTTGGGGGGGACAGGGGGCGGTACGCAGTATTTT,CASSLGGTGGGTQYF
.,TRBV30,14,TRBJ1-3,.,TGTGCCTGGAGTGACCAGAACTCTGGAAACACCATATATTTT,CAWSDQNSGNTIYF
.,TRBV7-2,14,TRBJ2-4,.,TGTGCCAGCAGCTTAGATCCGGGTGGAAACATTCAGTACTTC,CASSLDPGGNIQYF
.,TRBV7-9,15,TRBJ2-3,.,TGTGCCAGCAGCTTAGGCGGGAATCCCACAGATACGCAGTATTTT,CASSLGGNPTDTQYF